Sequencing of this TCR beta chain was carried out in a study of blood T cells in healthy people across ages (dated by TCRdb to 2015 to 2017). About the full investigation: In model experiments, roughly one uniquely barcoded TCR beta cDNA molecule per two T cells was captured by template switching. Age-related changes in TCR beta repertoire diversity were measured in the study by deep sequencing normalized with unique cDNA molecular identifiers. Four age groups were formed from the donors: young (average roughly 15 years), middle-aged (around 39), aged (62) and long-lived (about 80). To avoid experimental bias, donors of different ages were distributed randomly across sequencing lanes. For two donors (one aged 18 to 30 and one aged 80 or older), the study analyzed two additional independent replicas of 1 million unique cDNA reads from the same blood draw.

V is cut by 2 bases and J by 2 bases, and the space between the germline ends is 13 bases. Looking up the germline V gene yields CDR1 SGHTA and CDR2 FQGNSA. Reading from cysteine to phenylalanine, the CDR3 counts 15 amino acids. Kept here is only the CDR3 DNA, which spans 45 bases and is read in frame from base 1. Receptor libraries were prepared by 5' RACE. The second PCR ran for about 7 to 11 cycles and used a J-beta primer mix along with a sample-barcoded 5' primer. A template-switch 5' adaptor carrying 12 random nucleotides introduced a unique molecular identifier onto each TCR beta cDNA molecule. At least 2.5 million CDR3-containing paired-end reads were obtained from each sample. All of the RNA was converted into first-strand cDNA using the Mint cDNA synthesis kit, with a TRBC-specific oligonucleotide serving as the primer. All cDNA was treated with uracil-DNA glycosylase and then went through a first 18-cycle PCR with the universal primers M1SS and BC2_uni_R. Regarding the original processing steps: Each sample was normalized by randomly selecting 1 million high-quality reads, each carrying a distinct molecular identifier. Instead of being binned into consensus sequences, reads with shared molecular identifiers were discarded. MiTCR, with a Q25 quality threshold and the strictest error-elimination algorithm, was used for CDR3 identification, clonotype clustering and error correction. A nonparametric unseen species model with Euler transformation was used to estimate lower-bound total TCR beta diversity. TCRdb took the public reads, trimmed them with fastp at Q25, ran MiXCR for clone calling and kept in-frame beta chains. Under each unique CDR3 protein, matching rows form one entry showing the most common genes and DNA. The V and J calls were not made by the authors but by TCRdb's processing. A total of approximately 1,700,000 distinct CDR3 sequences appear in this sample, about two fifths of them only once. Under 25% of the sample rests with the top ten.

Broad study findings and their caveats: As age increased, observed TCR beta diversity per million T cells dropped in a roughly linear way, and a significant reduction was already evident by age 40. Observed TCR beta diversity correlated strongly with the percentage of naive T cells measured by flow cytometry. Because profiling used bulk unsorted PBMCs, naive and antigen-experienced compartments could not be compared conclusively. Because the CMV infection status of the donors was unknown, age-related changes in expanded clonotypes may potentially have been confounded. Estimates of total diversity based on one million sequenced T cells were considered lower bounds and underestimates. Compared with the aged group, the long-lived group had more naive CD4+ T cells, fewer expanded clones and increased TCR diversity, suggesting age selection.

The roughly 39 donors, aged about 6 to 95 years, were systemically healthy Caucasian individuals from Russia. Roughly 9 milliliters of peripheral blood were drawn from each donor into EDTA-treated Vacutainer tubes. Ficoll-Paque density-gradient centrifugation was used to isolate PBMCs, with at least 6.5 million per sample. Total RNA, at least 5 micrograms per sample, was extracted from PBMCs with Trizol reagent. For every donor, flow cytometry on a PBMC aliquot measured the percentage of naive CD45RAhigh/CD27high T cells. As regards this clonotype: Its specific antigen is unknown. The record has no base qualities; no much larger clone is one base away.

This sequence uses TRBV7-2 and TRBJ2-7; no D segment can be confidently identified. The TCR was taken from a human donor in good health. Sequencing input: blood. Here is the DNA: TGTGCCAGCAGCTTAACTACCCAACAAACCTACGAGCAGTACTTC. Its product reads: CASSLTTQQTYEQYF. The full variable domain, completed from the reference TRBV7-2 and TRBJ2-7 proteins outside the CDR3, reads GAGVSQSPSNKVTEKGKDVELRCDPISGHTALYWYRQSLGQGLEFLIYFQGNSAPDKSGLPSDRFSAERTGGSVSTLTIQRTQQEDSAVYLCASSLTTQQTYEQYFGPGTRLTVT.